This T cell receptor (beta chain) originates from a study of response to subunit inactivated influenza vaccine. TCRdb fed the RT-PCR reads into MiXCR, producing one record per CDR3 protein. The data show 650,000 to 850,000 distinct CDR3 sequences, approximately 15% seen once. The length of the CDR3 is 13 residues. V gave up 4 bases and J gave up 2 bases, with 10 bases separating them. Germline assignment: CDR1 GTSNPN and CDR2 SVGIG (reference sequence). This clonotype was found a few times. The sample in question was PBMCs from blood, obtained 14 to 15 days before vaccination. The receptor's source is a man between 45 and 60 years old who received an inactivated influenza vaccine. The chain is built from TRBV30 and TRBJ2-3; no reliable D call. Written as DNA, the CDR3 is TGTGCCTGGACCGGCCAGATCACAGATACGCAGTATTTT. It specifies CAWTGQITDTQYF.